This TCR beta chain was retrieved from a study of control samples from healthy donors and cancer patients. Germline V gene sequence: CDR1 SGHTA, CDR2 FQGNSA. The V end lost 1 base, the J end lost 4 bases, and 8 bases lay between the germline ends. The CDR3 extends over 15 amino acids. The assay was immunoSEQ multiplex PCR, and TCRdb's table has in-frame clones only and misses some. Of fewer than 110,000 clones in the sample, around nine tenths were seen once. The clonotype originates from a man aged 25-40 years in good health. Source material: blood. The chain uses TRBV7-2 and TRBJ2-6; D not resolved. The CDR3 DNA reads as TGTGCCAGCAGCTTAGGCTTTTTAGGGGCCAACGTCCTGACTTTC. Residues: CASSLGFLGANVLTF.